The next 23 T cell receptor beta chains were all read from a single sample in a study of PD-L1 blockade in urothelial cancer. Measured with immunoSEQ multiplex PCR; TCRdb has only the in-frame clones, and not every one. The table shows 50,000 or so clones, with 84% occurring only once. Time point reported: pretreatment peripheral blood. This material consisted of PBMCs, taken around atezolizumab (anti-PD-L1) treatment. Source of these receptors: a man in his 70s with urothelial cancer.

The chain recombines TRBV7-8 with TRBJ2-5, with D unresolved. The CDR3 totals 14 residues. The germline gives CDR1 SGHVS, CDR2 FQNEAQ. The germline V and J ends were trimmed by 5 bases and 1 base, with 11 bases remaining between them. The CDR3 is CASSPWRSQETQYF. For the CDR3, the DNA is TGTGCCAGCAGCCCCTGGAGAAGCCAAGAGACCCAGTACTTC.

This clone was seen only a few times. V gene TRBV7-2 combines with J gene TRBJ1-2; D is possibly TRBD1 (6 bases). CDR1 and CDR2 (germline): SGHTA, FQGNSA. The CDR3 is 16 amino acids. The germline V and J ends were trimmed by 1 base and 6 bases, with 18 bases remaining between them. Written as DNA, the CDR3 is TGTGCCAGCAGCTTAGGGTTTGAACAGGGTGGGCATGGCTACACCTTC. Translating gives CASSLGFEQGGHGYTF.

The chain has TRBV25-1 and TRBJ1-2, with D possibly TRBD1 on 5 matching bases. Germline loops: CDR1 MGHDK, CDR2 SYGVNS. The CDR3 has 14 amino acids. The V end was cut by 5 bases, the J end by 8 bases, with 18 bases between. DNA of the CDR3: TGTGCCAGCAGTAGAGAAAGGGGAGGGAGCGGCTACACCTTC. It encodes CASSRERGGSGYTF.

CDR3 loop: CASSSGSGQGEETQYF. The CDR3 DNA sequence: TGTGCCAGCAGCTCCGGGAGTGGACAGGGGGAAGAGACCCAGTACTTC. The chain has TRBV7-3 and TRBJ2-5; 10 bases agree with TRBD1. The CDR3 spans 16 residues. The V and J ends lost 4 bases and 3 bases, in that order; junction bases with no gene match: 8. Per the germline V gene, CDR1 is SGHTA and CDR2 is FQGTGA.

V is TRBV29-1 and J is TRBJ2-4, with 7 positions matching TRBD1. The CDR3 covers 13 residues. The V gene's germline CDR1 is SQVTM and CDR2 ANQGSEA. Losses at the gene ends were 4 bases for V and 6 bases for J; bases not matched to a gene: 6. CDR3 sequence (DNA): TGCAGCGTTGTCCCGGGACAGAGAAACATTCAGTACTTC. It encodes CSVVPGQRNIQYF.

The chain employs TRBV5-8 and TRBJ1-1; TRBD1 aligns across 7 bases. The CDR3 runs to 14 residues. Germline lookup yields CDR1 SGHTS and CDR2 YDEGEE. V trimming: 4 bases; J trimming: 5 bases; junction bases outside the gene matches: 8. The CDR3 loop is CASSPGQPGTEAFF. CDR3 DNA: TGTGCCAGCAGCCCGGGACAGCCAGGGACTGAAGCTTTCTTT.

This clone appeared once. The chain recombines TRBV5-5 with TRBJ2-1; 9 bases map to TRBD2. Germline V gives CDR1 SGHKS, CDR2 YYEKEE (reference sequence). The CDR3 has 15 amino acids. Trimming took 1 base from V and 5 from J; bases not matched to a gene: 4. In nucleotides, the CDR3 is TGTGCCAGCAGCTTGTTCCAGCGGGGGGACAATGAGCAGTTCTTC. Translation gives CASSLFQRGDNEQFF. Supplemented by reference TRBV5-5 and TRBJ2-1, the full variable domain reads DAGVTQSPTHLIKTRGQQVTLRCSPISGHKSVSWYQQVLGQGPQFIFQYYEKEERGRGNFPDRFSARQFPNYSSELNVNALLLGDSALYLCASSLFQRGDNEQFFGPGTRLTVL.

This clone was picked up a small number of times. The chain combines TRBV5-1 with TRBJ1-1; D perhaps matches TRBD1 (5 bases). CDR1 is SGHRS and CDR2 is YFSETQ in the germline V gene. The V end lost 4 bases, the J end lost 4 bases, and 11 bases lay between the germline ends. CDR3 length: 13 residues. Written as DNA, the CDR3 is TGCGCCAGCAGCCCGTGGGGGGGCACTGAAGCTTTCTTT. Residues: CASSPWGGTEAFF.

The rearrangement uses TRBV7-3 and TRBJ1-2, with 10 bases lining up with TRBD1. This CDR3 is 15 amino acids long. V shed 3 bases, J shed 8 bases, and the junction held 9 bases outside the gene matches. Germline lookup yields CDR1 SGHTA and CDR2 FQGTGA. This CDR3 is CASSLHSGTGVGYTF. The CDR3 DNA reads as TGTGCCAGCAGCTTGCACTCCGGGACAGGGGTGGGCTACACCTTC.

The chain employs TRBV5-6 and TRBJ2-1, with a weak D call TRBD2 (6 bases). Germline CDR1 reads SGHDT; CDR2 reads YYEEEE. V lost 2 bases and J 8 bases, leaving 11 bases between the germline ends. The CDR3 contains 13 residues. CDR3 residues: CASSLGGLDEQFF. The DNA of the CDR3 is TGTGCCAGCAGCTTAGGAGGGCTCGATGAGCAGTTCTTC.

V gene TRBV7-2 combines with J gene TRBJ1-5, with 8 bases that match TRBD1. The CDR3 covers 13 residues. V shed 5 bases and J 6 bases; nucleotides not matched to a gene: 3. Germline CDR1 reads SGHTA; CDR2 reads FQGNSA. CDR3 sequence: CASSVQGAQPQHF. As DNA, the CDR3 is TGTGCCAGCAGCGTGCAGGGGGCTCAGCCCCAGCATTTT. Using reference TRBV7-2 and TRBJ1-5 for the parts outside the CDR3, the full variable domain is GAGVSQSPSNKVTEKGKDVELRCDPISGHTALYWYRQSLGQGLEFLIYFQGNSAPDKSGLPSDRFSAERTGGSVSTLTIQRTQQEDSAVYLCASSVQGAQPQHFGDGTRLSIL.

The V call is TRBV9, the J call TRBJ2-3, with 8 bases that match TRBD2. The CDR3 has 15 residues. V shed 2 bases, J shed 5 bases, and the junction held 7 bases outside the gene matches. CDR1 and CDR2 (germline): SGDLS, YYNGEE. CDR3 DNA: TGTGCCAGCAGCGTTTTTAGCGGGACGGGAGATACGCAGTATTTT. Protein: CASSVFSGTGDTQYF.

This chain joins TRBV19 and TRBJ1-5; D perhaps matches TRBD1 (5 bases). The ends were cut back, 1 base at V and 3 bases at J, with 10 bases in the middle. From germline, CDR1 is LNHDA and CDR2 SQIVND (reference sequence). The CDR3 totals 15 residues. CDR3 sequence (DNA): TGTGCCAGTAGTATAGTTGACAGCCCCAATCAGCCCCAGCATTTT. As protein: CASSIVDSPNQPQHF.

CDR3: CASSKGTGEVTGELFF. DNA for the CDR3: TGTGCCAGCAGCAAAGGAACAGGGGAGGTCACCGGGGAGCTGTTTTTT. V gene TRBV21-1 combines with J gene TRBJ2-2; TRBD1 is taken as the D call from the table, unchecked against the DNA. TRBV21-1 has pseudogene status. The CDR3 totals 16 residues.

V gene TRBV19 combines with J gene TRBJ1-2; TRBD1 might be the D (5 bases). The CDR3 runs 14 residues. Germline CDR1 reads LNHDA; CDR2 reads SQIVND (reference sequence). V dropped 5 bases and J dropped 0 bases, with 10 bases sitting between them. Written as DNA, the CDR3 is TGTGCCAGTAGTGACAGCGACACTAACTATGGCTACACCTTC. Its translation is CASSDSDTNYGYTF.

The genes are TRBV15 and TRBJ1-1; 7 bases agree with TRBD1. This CDR3 contains 15 residues. The trim removed 0 bases at V and 2 bases at J, leaving 3 bases unmatched. Per germline, CDR1 LNHNV and CDR2 YYDKDF (reference sequence). The CDR3: CATSRDTGVNTEAFF. CDR3 DNA: TGTGCCACCAGCAGAGATACAGGGGTTAACACTGAAGCTTTCTTT.

The chain recombines TRBV20-1 with TRBJ2-7, with D perhaps matching TRBD1 (6 bases). The CDR3 is made up of 11 amino acids. Germline V gene lookup returns CDR1 DFQATT and CDR2 SNEGSKA (reference sequence). V was pared by 4 bases and J by 2 bases, with 6 bases between. CDR3 nucleotide sequence: TGCAGTGCTACAGGGGCCTACGAGCAGTACTTC. Its protein product is CSATGAYEQYF.

The DNA for the CDR3 is TGTGCCAGCAGTTTGTCTGGAGTTAACTATGGCTACACCTTC. This translates into CASSLSGVNYGYTF. The rearrangement uses TRBV27 and TRBJ1-2; D is ambiguous. Germline CDR1 reads MNHEY; CDR2 reads SMNVEV (reference sequence). Trimming took off 3 bases at V and 1 base at J, with 9 bases between the two ends. The CDR3 has 14 residues.

V usage is TRBV18 and J usage is TRBJ1-2, with D tentatively TRBD1 (5 bases). The CDR3 length is 13 residues. Germline V gene lookup returns CDR1 KGHSH and CDR2 LQKENI. The germline V and J ends were trimmed by 0 bases and 8 bases, with 10 bases remaining between them. CDR3 DNA sequence: TGTGCCAGCTCACCACCGGCAGGGATGGGCTACACCTTC. Translating gives CASSPPAGMGYTF.

V usage is TRBV5-4 and J usage is TRBJ2-5; 9 bases are a match to TRBD2. V dropped 1 base and J dropped 5; count of bases not matched to a gene: 6. The germline CDR1 and CDR2 sequences are SGHNT and YYREEE (reference sequence). The CDR3 contains 15 residues. The DNA of the CDR3 is TGTGCCAGCAGCTTGTTGACTAGCGGCCAGGAGACCCAGTACTTC. Translated: CASSLLTSGQETQYF.

The rearrangement uses TRBV10-1 and TRBJ2-7; D uncertain. CDR1 is WNHNN, CDR2 SYGVQD, per germline (reference sequence). V lost 5 bases and J lost 4, with 6 bases in between. This CDR3 comprises 11 residues. This CDR3 is CASSLRYEQYF. The CDR3 DNA follows: TGCGCCAGCAGTTTGCGGTACGAGCAGTACTTC.

V and J are TRBV5-1 and TRBJ2-7, with D maybe TRBD2 (6 bases). The CDR3 has 16 amino acids. Trimming stripped 3 bases from V and 0 bases from J, with 16 bases between. Germline-derived CDR1 and CDR2 are SGHRS and YFSETQ. The CDR3 protein is CASSSSPGLSSYEQYF. CDR3 in DNA: TGCGCCAGCAGCTCGTCACCGGGACTGAGCTCCTACGAGCAGTACTTC.

This clone has only one observation. V is TRBV2 and J is TRBJ2-2, with 11 bases matching TRBD2. After removal of 6 bases from V and 5 bases from J, the junction contained 5 bases not matched to a gene. This CDR3 contains 15 residues. The germline V gene encodes CDR1 SNHLY and CDR2 FYNNEI. CDR3 in amino acids: CASRERTSGTGELFF. As DNA, the CDR3 is TGTGCCAGCAGAGAGCGGACTAGCGGGACCGGGGAGCTGTTTTTT.